This is a list of T cell receptor beta chains from one sample in a study of kidney transplant recipient with SARS-CoV-2 infection. TCRdb itself ran the reads through MiXCR, one entry per CDR3 protein. This sample has under 300,000 distinct CDR3 sequences, with 29% found just once. The sample consisted of a blood sample, taken at baseline and between days 110 and 120 from a kidney transplant recipient. The receptors were gathered from a young adult male patient who had COVID-19 and was a kidney transplant recipient. Some of these T cells may belong to the graft donor. CDR3s include the opening cysteine and the closing phenylalanine or tryptophan. D genes are given only for firm matches. Some rows have no size entry. The others give once, few or many, or a class for an expanded clone.

j_gene: TRBJ1-1; v_gene: TRBV2; d_gene: .; abundance: many; CDR3aa: CASGGKRTTEAFF; CDR3nt: TGTGCCAGCGGGGGGAAGAGGACGACTGAAGCTTTCTTT
j_gene: TRBJ1-4; v_gene: TRBV6-6; d_gene: .; abundance: many; CDR3aa: CASGRVGNEKLFF; CDR3nt: TGTGCCAGCGGGAGAGTGGGTAATGAAAAACTGTTTTTT
j_gene: TRBJ1-1; v_gene: TRBV6-2/TRBV6-3; d_gene: .; abundance: many; CDR3aa: CASTPPGAGNTEAFF; CDR3nt: TGTGCCAGCACCCCACCAGGGGCGGGTAACACTGAAGCTTTCTTT
j_gene: TRBJ1-2; v_gene: TRBV25-1; d_gene: .; abundance: .; CDR3aa: CASSDRGELGKTYGYTF; CDR3nt: TGTGCCAGCAGTGACCGTGGAGAACTGGGAAAGACCTATGGCTACACCTTC
j_gene: TRBJ1-2; v_gene: TRBV16; d_gene: .; abundance: many; CDR3aa: CASSFNVVVRKTYGYTF; CDR3nt: TGTGCCAGCAGCTTCAACGTGGTCGTTAGAAAGACCTATGGCTACACCTTC
j_gene: TRBJ1-1; v_gene: TRBV3-1; d_gene: .; abundance: many; CDR3aa: CASSKAVPISIRTEAFF; CDR3nt: TGTGCCAGCAGCAAAGCTGTTCCCATTTCAATTCGCACTGAAGCTTTCTTT
j_gene: TRBJ2-5; v_gene: TRBV11-2; d_gene: TRBD2; abundance: many; CDR3aa: CASSLWGGETQYF; CDR3nt: TGTGCCAGCAGCTTATGGGGGGGGGAGACCCAGTACTTC
j_gene: TRBJ1-2; v_gene: TRBV20-1; d_gene: TRBD1; abundance: many; CDR3aa: CSAFLTGNYGYTF; CDR3nt: TGCAGTGCTTTTTTGACAGGGAACTATGGCTACACCTTC
j_gene: TRBJ1-2; v_gene: TRBV5-8; d_gene: .; abundance: many; CDR3aa: CASGLRHPRKTYGYTF; CDR3nt: TGTGCCAGCGGTTTACGTCATCCACGAAAGACCTATGGCTACACCTTC
j_gene: TRBJ2-5; v_gene: TRBV5-1; d_gene: TRBD2; abundance: .; CDR3aa: CASSLVGGEETQYF; CDR3nt: TGCGCCAGCAGCTTGGTTGGGGGGGAAGAGACCCAGTACTTC
j_gene: TRBJ1-1; v_gene: TRBV12-3/TRBV12-4; d_gene: .; abundance: many; CDR3aa: CASRELGDTEAFF; CDR3nt: TGTGCCAGCAGGGAGTTGGGTGACACTGAAGCTTTCTTT
j_gene: TRBJ1-2; v_gene: TRBV11-2; d_gene: .; abundance: many; CDR3aa: CASSTWQTSRKTYGYTF; CDR3nt: TGTGCCAGCAGCACGTGGCAAACAAGCAGAAAGACCTATGGCTACACCTTC
j_gene: TRBJ2-7; v_gene: TRBV7-6; d_gene: .; abundance: many; CDR3aa: CASSEVSGTAAYEQYF; CDR3nt: TGTGCCAGCAGCGAAGTCAGCGGAACGGCGGCCTACGAGCAGTACTTC
j_gene: TRBJ2-5; v_gene: TRBV11-2; d_gene: .; abundance: .; CDR3aa: CASSLGSMQETQYF; CDR3nt: TGTGCCAGCAGCTTAGGGAGCATGCAAGAGACCCAGTACTTC
j_gene: TRBJ1-2; v_gene: TRBV28; d_gene: .; abundance: many; CDR3aa: CASSGGGPYGYTF; CDR3nt: TGTGCCAGCAGTGGGGGGGGTCCCTATGGCTACACCTTC
j_gene: TRBJ1-1; v_gene: TRBV29-1; d_gene: TRBD1; abundance: many; CDR3aa: CSGDRVNTEAFF; CDR3nt: TGCAGCGGCGACAGGGTGAACACTGAAGCTTTCTTT
j_gene: TRBJ1-6; v_gene: TRBV15; d_gene: .; abundance: many; CDR3aa: CATSRDPVSPLHF; CDR3nt: TGTGCCACCAGCAGAGATCCCGTCTCACCCCTCCACTTT
j_gene: TRBJ1-1; v_gene: TRBV3-1; d_gene: .; abundance: many; CDR3aa: CASSHHDRPNTEAFF; CDR3nt: TGTGCCAGCAGCCACCATGACAGGCCGAACACTGAAGCTTTCTTT